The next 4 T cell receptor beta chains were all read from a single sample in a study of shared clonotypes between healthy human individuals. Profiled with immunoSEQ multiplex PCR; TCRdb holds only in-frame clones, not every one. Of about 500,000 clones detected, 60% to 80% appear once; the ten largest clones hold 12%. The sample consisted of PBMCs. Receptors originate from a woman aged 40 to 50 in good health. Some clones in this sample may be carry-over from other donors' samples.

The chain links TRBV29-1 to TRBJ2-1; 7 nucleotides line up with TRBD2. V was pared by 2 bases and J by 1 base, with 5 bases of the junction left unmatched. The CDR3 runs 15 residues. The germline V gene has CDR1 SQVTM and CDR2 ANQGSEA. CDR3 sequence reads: CSVEWLRESYNEQFF. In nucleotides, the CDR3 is TGCAGCGTTGAATGGTTGCGGGAGTCCTACAATGAGCAGTTCTTC.

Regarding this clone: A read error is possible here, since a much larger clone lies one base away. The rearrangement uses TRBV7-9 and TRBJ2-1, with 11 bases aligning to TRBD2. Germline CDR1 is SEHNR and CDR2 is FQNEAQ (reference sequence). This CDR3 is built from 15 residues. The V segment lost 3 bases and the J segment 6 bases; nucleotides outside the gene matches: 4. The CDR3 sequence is CASSLRLAGPNEQFF. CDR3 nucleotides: TGTGCCAGCAGCTTGAGACTAGCGGGACCCAATGAGCAGTTCTTC.

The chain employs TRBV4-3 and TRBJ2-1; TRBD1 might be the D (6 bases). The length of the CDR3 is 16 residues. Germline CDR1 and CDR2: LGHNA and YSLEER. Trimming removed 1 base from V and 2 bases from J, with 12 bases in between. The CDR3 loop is CASSQGGPGTYNEQFF. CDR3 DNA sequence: TGCGCCAGCAGCCAAGGGGGGCCAGGGACCTACAATGAGCAGTTCTTC.

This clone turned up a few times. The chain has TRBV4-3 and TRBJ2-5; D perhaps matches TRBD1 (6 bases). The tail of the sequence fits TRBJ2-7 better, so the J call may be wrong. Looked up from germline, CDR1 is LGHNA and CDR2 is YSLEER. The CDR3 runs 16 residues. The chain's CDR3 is CASSQDRGTKSYEQYF. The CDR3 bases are TGCGCCAGCAGCCAAGATCGAGGGACAAAGTCCTACGAGCAGTACTTC.